This passage covers 12 T cell receptor beta chains from one sample sequenced in a study of blood T cell repertoires in COVID-19. Repertoires were generated with immunoSEQ multiplex PCR, while TCRdb's copy carries only in-frame clones and drops some. The sample carries roughly 300,000 clones, more than 80% recorded once. Sequencing used PBMCs or T cells enriched from blood (not recorded which). These receptors came from a woman aged 25 to 45 who had recovered from COVID-19.

This rearrangement joins TRBV20-1 to TRBJ2-2; the match to TRBD2 covers 8 bases. Germline V gene lookup returns CDR1 DFQATT and CDR2 SNEGSKA (reference sequence). V lost 3 bases to trimming and J lost 0 bases; unmatched junction nucleotides: 0. The CDR3 covers 14 residues. CDR3 sequence: CSASSGANTGELFF. For the CDR3, the DNA is TGCAGTGCTAGTAGCGGGGCGAACACCGGGGAGCTGTTTTTT.

This chain links TRBV10-2 with TRBJ1-2, with 8 bases identical to TRBD1. The germline gives CDR1 WSHSY, CDR2 SAAADI. With V trimmed by 0 bases and J by 7 bases, 10 bases remained unmatched. The CDR3 spans 16 residues. Written as DNA, the CDR3 is TGCGCCAGCAGTGAGTCAGGACAGGGCCTCAGCGGTGGCTACACCTTC. This encodes CASSESGQGLSGGYTF.

V gene TRBV16 combines with J gene TRBJ2-7; D remains ambiguous. There are 11 residues in the CDR3. CDR1 is KGHSY, CDR2 FQNENV, per germline. V gave up 9 bases and J gave up 5 bases, with 11 bases separating them. CDR3 sequence reads: CASAALNEQYF. The CDR3 DNA reads as TGTGCCAGTGCGGCGCTCAACGAGCAGTACTTC. The entire variable domain, with the rest obtained from reference TRBV16 and TRBJ2-7, is as follows: GEEVAQTPKHLVRGEGQKAKLYCAPIKGHSYVFWYQQVLKNEFKFLISFQNENVFDETGMPKERFSAKCLPNSPCSLEIQATKLEDSAVYFCASAALNEQYFGPGTRLTVT.

This clone was detected only a few times. This sequence joins TRBV5-6 and TRBJ1-5, with D possibly matching TRBD1 (6 bases). This CDR3 contains 13 residues. Trimming removed 0 bases from V and 9 bases from J, with 10 bases in between. The V gene's germline CDR1 is SGHDT and CDR2 YYEEEE. CDR3 sequence (DNA): TGTGCCAGCAGCTTGGAAAGGGGGTGGCCCCAGCATTTT. Amino acids: CASSLERGWPQHF. Complete variable domain (other parts from reference TRBV5-6 and TRBJ1-5): DAGVTQSPTHLIKTRGQQVTLRCSPKSGHDTVSWYQQALGQGPQFIFQYYEEEERQRGNFPDRFSGHQFPNYSSELNVNALLLGDSALYLCASSLERGWPQHFGDGTRLSIL.

This chain links TRBV4-1 with TRBJ2-3, with 8 positions matching TRBD2. J gave up 4 bases and V 0 bases, and 9 bases lay outside the gene matches. The CDR3 is 17 residues long. The V gene's germline CDR1 is MGHRA and CDR2 YSYEKL. The CDR3: CASSQDGSGGPSDTQYF. CDR3 DNA sequence: TGCGCCAGCAGCCAAGATGGGTCGGGAGGGCCGTCAGATACGCAGTATTTT.

The chain carries TRBV3-1 (or the pseudogene TRBV3-2) and TRBJ2-1; 9 bases match TRBD2. The length of the CDR3 is 15 residues. The germline gives CDR1 LGHDT, CDR2 YNNKEL (reference sequence). V was pared by 1 base and J by 6 bases, with 4 bases of the junction left unmatched. CDR3 region: CASSQALAGINEQFF. The DNA for the CDR3 is TGTGCCAGCAGCCAAGCACTAGCGGGCATCAATGAGCAGTTCTTC.

The CDR3 spells CASSYLDRGRVDGYTF. The DNA for the CDR3 is TGTGCCAGCAGTTATCTGGACAGGGGGCGAGTTGATGGCTACACCTTC. The chain employs TRBV27 and TRBJ1-2; 11 positions match TRBD1. CDR3 size: 16 residues. Germline trimming cut 4 bases from V and 6 bases from J; bases unmatched to any gene: 10. The V gene's germline CDR1 is MNHEY and CDR2 SMNVEV (reference sequence).

This rearrangement joins TRBV5-1 to TRBJ2-5; the match to TRBD2 covers 12 bases. Germline lookup yields CDR1 SGHRS and CDR2 YFSETQ. The V and J ends lost 7 bases and 5 bases, in that order; junction bases with no gene match: 6. This CDR3 region has 14 residues. CDR3 sequence: CASRLAGAEETQYF. The DNA of the CDR3 is TGCGCCAGCCGACTAGCGGGAGCGGAGGAGACCCAGTACTTC.

The sample holds a few counts of this clone. V usage is TRBV4-1 and J usage is TRBJ1-6; 11 bases match TRBD1. CDR1 and CDR2 from the germline V gene are MGHRA and YSYEKL. The ends lost 1 base at V and 0 bases at J; junction bases unmatched: 5. The CDR3 has 19 residues. The CDR3 here is CASSQVGQGVRSYNSPLHF. The CDR3 DNA follows: TGCGCCAGCAGCCAAGTGGGACAGGGGGTACGCTCCTATAATTCACCCCTCCACTTT.

A few counts support this clone. This rearrangement joins TRBV7-9 to TRBJ2-1, with D unclear. With 3 bases removed from V and 5 bases from J, the gap between germline ends came to 8 bases. CDR1 and CDR2 from the germline V gene are SEHNR and FQNEAQ (reference sequence). The CDR3 length is 13 residues. The DNA of the CDR3 is TGTGCCAGCAGCTTCGGTAAAAACAATGAGCAGTTCTTC. It yields the protein CASSFGKNNEQFF.

The chain couples TRBV24-1 to TRBJ2-2; 8 bases fit TRBD1. The CDR3 length is 16 residues. V gave up 4 bases and J gave up 4 bases; unmatched junction bases: 7. The germline gives CDR1 KGHDR, CDR2 SFDVKD. As DNA, the CDR3 is TGTGCCACCAGTGACCGCAGGGGGCACGGCACCGGGGAGCTGTTTTTT. This gives the protein CATSDRRGHGTGELFF.

The chain couples TRBV4-1 to TRBJ2-1, with TRBD2 as a possible D gene (6 bases). The CDR3 runs to 16 residues. Germline CDR1 reads MGHRA; CDR2 reads YSYEKL. Trimming pared 3 bases from V and 6 bases from J, leaving 18 bases between. This chain's CDR3 is CASSHGGDSSRNEQFF. The CDR3 coding sequence is TGCGCCAGCAGCCACGGAGGGGACTCAAGTCGCAATGAGCAGTTCTTC.